The rows below give T cell receptor beta chains drawn from one sample of a study of T-cell reconstitution after alpha-beta-depleted transplantation in children. In TCRdb, the PCR reads were re-called with MiXCR into one record per CDR3 protein. The sample comprises fewer than 550,000 distinct CDR3 sequences, approximately 10% of which are singletons, and 5% to 6.5% rests with the top ten. Source: PBMCs from the stem cell graft donor, taken from the stem cell graft. All receptors come from a human donor who donated a stem cell graft to a child with acute myeloid leukemia. CDR3s include the opening cysteine and the closing phenylalanine or tryptophan. Each record gives: CDR3 protein, clone size, V gene, CDR3 length. Clone size is given for some rows only: seen once, a few or many times, or a class if the clone is expanded.

cdr3_aa: CATAESTGELFF
clone_size: .
v_call: TRBV12-3/TRBV12-4
cdr3_length: 12

cdr3_aa: CSLVDPTSEFF
clone_size: .
v_call: TRBV20-1
cdr3_length: 11

cdr3_aa: CSVEQFLGNYGYTF
clone_size: few
v_call: TRBV29-1
cdr3_length: 14

cdr3_aa: CASSFDTYGYTF
clone_size: .
v_call: TRBV7-9
cdr3_length: 12

cdr3_aa: CASRTGDYSGANVLTF
clone_size: few
v_call: TRBV12-3/TRBV12-4
cdr3_length: 16

cdr3_aa: CSAIERGGTDTQYF
clone_size: .
v_call: TRBV20-1
cdr3_length: 14

cdr3_aa: CASSPRQGGTEAFF
clone_size: many
v_call: TRBV7-2
cdr3_length: 14

cdr3_aa: CASSLGGSRFF
clone_size: many
v_call: TRBV28
cdr3_length: 11

cdr3_aa: CASSGGRTDTQYF
clone_size: .
v_call: TRBV12-3/TRBV12-4
cdr3_length: 13

cdr3_aa: CASSEVKAGTSGRYEQFF
clone_size: many
v_call: TRBV4-3
cdr3_length: 18

cdr3_aa: CSASESTSGIGYF
clone_size: .
v_call: TRBV20-1
cdr3_length: 13

cdr3_aa: CSVWTDSGNTIYF
clone_size: .
v_call: TRBV29-1
cdr3_length: 13

cdr3_aa: CSVVRTGGETQYF
clone_size: few
v_call: TRBV29-1
cdr3_length: 13

cdr3_aa: CASTAGDHNEQFF
clone_size: .
v_call: TRBV30
cdr3_length: 13

cdr3_aa: CASHPGRVVWTGELFF
clone_size: .
v_call: TRBV7-8
cdr3_length: 16

cdr3_aa: CASSLGWTTGELFF
clone_size: .
v_call: TRBV7-3
cdr3_length: 14

cdr3_aa: CASRGSRTENTEAFF
clone_size: many
v_call: TRBV2
cdr3_length: 15

cdr3_aa: CASSRTRGQPQHF
clone_size: .
v_call: TRBV4-3
cdr3_length: 13

cdr3_aa: CASSSGLAGDEQFF
clone_size: .
v_call: TRBV7-3
cdr3_length: 14

cdr3_aa: CASSGGLPQYF
clone_size: .
v_call: TRBV6-1
cdr3_length: 11

cdr3_aa: CSARKTPSNEKLFF
clone_size: few
v_call: TRBV20-1
cdr3_length: 14

cdr3_aa: CASKDRISYEQYF
clone_size: .
v_call: TRBV2
cdr3_length: 13

cdr3_aa: CASRRDGYTGELFF
clone_size: .
v_call: TRBV6-2/TRBV6-3
cdr3_length: 14

cdr3_aa: CASSYRVGYTF
clone_size: .
v_call: TRBV14
cdr3_length: 11

cdr3_aa: CASSDQGEGQPQHF
clone_size: few
v_call: TRBV2
cdr3_length: 14

cdr3_aa: CASSEGQTSTGELFF
clone_size: .
v_call: TRBV10-1
cdr3_length: 15

cdr3_aa: CAISRDVKETQYF
clone_size: .
v_call: TRBV10-3
cdr3_length: 13

cdr3_aa: CASSRGQDHSNQPQHF
clone_size: few
v_call: TRBV5-6
cdr3_length: 16

cdr3_aa: CSARRLGGPYNEQFF
clone_size: .
v_call: TRBV20-1
cdr3_length: 15

cdr3_aa: CASSKDDQRPTTGELFF
clone_size: .
v_call: TRBV21-1
cdr3_length: 17

cdr3_aa: CASSLSGMNTEAFF
clone_size: many
v_call: TRBV9
cdr3_length: 14

cdr3_aa: CASSFRDRAETQYF
clone_size: few
v_call: TRBV11-2
cdr3_length: 14

cdr3_aa: CASSSLVTGGPGEQFF
clone_size: .
v_call: TRBV11-3
cdr3_length: 16

cdr3_aa: CASRNQVRDTQYF
clone_size: .
v_call: TRBV5-4
cdr3_length: 13

cdr3_aa: CASSLVENGNTIYF
clone_size: .
v_call: TRBV7-2
cdr3_length: 14

cdr3_aa: CASSLGEVGKVKRGYTF
clone_size: .
v_call: TRBV5-5
cdr3_length: 17

cdr3_aa: CSVGRTGGDEQFF
clone_size: .
v_call: TRBV29-1
cdr3_length: 13

cdr3_aa: CASSSRDSYRLNTEAFF
clone_size: .
v_call: TRBV9
cdr3_length: 17

cdr3_aa: CASSPADRAYNEQFF
clone_size: .
v_call: TRBV5-1
cdr3_length: 15

cdr3_aa: CASGAYNEQFF
clone_size: .
v_call: TRBV7-2
cdr3_length: 11

cdr3_aa: CASSGLNTGELFF
clone_size: few
v_call: TRBV3-1
cdr3_length: 13

cdr3_aa: CASSQGGGLYSNQPQHF
clone_size: few
v_call: TRBV3-1
cdr3_length: 17

cdr3_aa: CASSQDWWTGELFF
clone_size: few
v_call: TRBV3-1
cdr3_length: 14

cdr3_aa: CASSRHHSETQYF
clone_size: medium-sized
v_call: TRBV7-2
cdr3_length: 13

cdr3_aa: CSAGSGGVYTQYF
clone_size: .
v_call: TRBV20-1
cdr3_length: 13

cdr3_aa: CASSSTLLATDTGELFF
clone_size: once
v_call: TRBV7-9
cdr3_length: 17

cdr3_aa: CASSSGGPGANVLTF
clone_size: few
v_call: TRBV12-3/TRBV12-4
cdr3_length: 15

cdr3_aa: CASSVETGPYGYTF
clone_size: .
v_call: TRBV9
cdr3_length: 14

cdr3_aa: CASLLQGAISGNTIYF
clone_size: few
v_call: TRBV12-3/TRBV12-4
cdr3_length: 16

cdr3_aa: CSVAGGAGSTDTQYF
clone_size: .
v_call: TRBV29-1
cdr3_length: 15

cdr3_aa: CASSQGQNYEQYF
clone_size: .
v_call: TRBV3-1
cdr3_length: 13

cdr3_aa: CASSSQLLAGGTGELFF
clone_size: many
v_call: TRBV7-2
cdr3_length: 17

cdr3_aa: CATPGEPSSGELFF
clone_size: .
v_call: TRBV2
cdr3_length: 14

cdr3_aa: CASSPTGTGGSDTQYF
clone_size: many
v_call: TRBV4-1
cdr3_length: 16

cdr3_aa: CASSLVPLSGNTIYF
clone_size: few
v_call: TRBV5-1
cdr3_length: 15